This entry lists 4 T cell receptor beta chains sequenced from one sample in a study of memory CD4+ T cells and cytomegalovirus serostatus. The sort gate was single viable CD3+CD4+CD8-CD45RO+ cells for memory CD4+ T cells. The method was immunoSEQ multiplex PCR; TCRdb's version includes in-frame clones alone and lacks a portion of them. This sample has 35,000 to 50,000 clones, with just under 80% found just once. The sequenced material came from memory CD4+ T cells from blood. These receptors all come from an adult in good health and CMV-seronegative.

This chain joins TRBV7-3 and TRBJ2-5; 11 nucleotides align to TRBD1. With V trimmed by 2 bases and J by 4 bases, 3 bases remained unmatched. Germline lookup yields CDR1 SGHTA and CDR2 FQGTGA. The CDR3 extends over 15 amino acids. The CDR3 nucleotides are TGTGCCAGCAGCTTAGGGGGACAGGGGGGAGAGACCCAGTACTTC. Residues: CASSLGGQGGETQYF.

This chain's CDR3 is CASIGSSYEQYF. The CDR3, as DNA: TGTGCCAGCATAGGCAGTTCCTACGAGCAGTACTTC. V gene TRBV28 combines with J gene TRBJ2-7; D is undetermined. V was trimmed by 7 bases and J by 1 base, leaving 8 bases between them. This CDR3 is built from 12 residues. Germline CDR1 is MDHEN and CDR2 is SYDVKM. Filled out from reference TRBV28 and TRBJ2-7, the complete variable domain reads DVKVTQSSRYLVKRTGEKVFLECVQDMDHENMFWYRQDPGLGLRLIYFSYDVKMKEKGDIPEGYSVSREKKERFSLILESASTNQTSMYLCASIGSSYEQYFGPGTRLTVT.

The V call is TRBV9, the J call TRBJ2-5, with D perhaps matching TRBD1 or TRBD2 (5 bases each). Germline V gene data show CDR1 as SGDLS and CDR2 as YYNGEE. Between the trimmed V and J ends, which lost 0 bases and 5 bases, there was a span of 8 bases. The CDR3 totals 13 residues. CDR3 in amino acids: CASSVGGKETQYF. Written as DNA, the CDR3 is TGTGCCAGCAGCGTAGGGGGGAAGGAGACCCAGTACTTC. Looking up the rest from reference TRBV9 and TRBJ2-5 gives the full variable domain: DSGVTQTPKHLITATGQRVTLRCSPRSGDLSVYWYQQSLDQGLQFLIQYYNGEERAKGNILERFSAQQFPDLHSELNLSSLELGDSALYFCASSVGGKETQYFGPGTRLLVL.

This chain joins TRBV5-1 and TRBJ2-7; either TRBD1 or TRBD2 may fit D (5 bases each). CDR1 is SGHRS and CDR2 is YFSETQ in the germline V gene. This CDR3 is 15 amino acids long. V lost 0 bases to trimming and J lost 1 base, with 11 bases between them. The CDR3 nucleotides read TGCGCCAGCAGCTTGGTCGGGGCCGGATCCTACGAGCAGTACTTC. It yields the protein CASSLVGAGSYEQYF.